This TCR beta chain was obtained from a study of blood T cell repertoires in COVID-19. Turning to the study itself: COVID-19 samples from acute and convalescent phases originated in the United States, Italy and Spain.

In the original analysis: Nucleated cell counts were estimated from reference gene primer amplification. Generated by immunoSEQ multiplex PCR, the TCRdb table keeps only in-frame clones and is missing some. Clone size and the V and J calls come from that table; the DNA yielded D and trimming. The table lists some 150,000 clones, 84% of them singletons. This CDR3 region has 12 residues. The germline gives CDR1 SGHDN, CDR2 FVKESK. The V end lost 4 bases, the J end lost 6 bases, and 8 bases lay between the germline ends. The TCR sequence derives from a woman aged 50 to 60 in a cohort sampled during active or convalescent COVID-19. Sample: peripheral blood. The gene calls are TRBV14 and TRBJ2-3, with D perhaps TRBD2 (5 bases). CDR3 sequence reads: CASSRTGDTQYF. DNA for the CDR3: TGTGCCAGCAGCCGGACGGGGGATACGCAGTATTTT.